This passage covers 32 T cell receptor beta chains from one sample sequenced in a study of blood T cells in healthy people across ages. A J-beta primer mix and a sample-barcoded 5' primer were used in a second PCR of roughly 6 to 11 cycles. TCRdb reprocessed the 5' RACE reads via MiXCR and lists one record per CDR3 protein. The data hold about 900,000 distinct CDR3 sequences, with under 80% observed a single time. Input material: blood. The receptors originated from a man aged 25 to 40 in good health.

This clonotype appeared once. The rearrangement links TRBV28 to TRBJ1-5, with 8 bases that match TRBD1. Germline V gene lookup returns CDR1 MDHEN and CDR2 SYDVKM. J was trimmed by 1 base and V by 7 bases; bases with no gene match: 9. The CDR3 runs 16 residues. As DNA, the CDR3 is TGTGCCAGCAATTGGAAACAGGGGGAAAGCAATCAGCCCCAGCATTTT. Amino acids: CASNWKQGESNQPQHF.

This sequence joins TRBV7-3 and TRBJ2-2; 10 bases are a match to TRBD2. Germline CDR1 and CDR2: SGHTA and FQGTGA. CDR3 length: 16 residues. J gave up 1 base and V 1 base, and 0 bases lay outside the gene matches. CDR3 coding DNA: TGTGCCAGCAGCTTAAGACTAGCGGGGAACACCGGGGAGCTGTTTTTT. It specifies CASSLRLAGNTGELFF.

V is TRBV2 and J is TRBJ2-3; D is uncertain. V was pared by 7 bases and J by 3 bases, with 14 bases between. Germline V gene lookup returns CDR1 SNHLY and CDR2 FYNNEI. The CDR3 loop spans 14 amino acids. CDR3 in DNA: TGTGCCAGCAACAACAGACCCGGGACAGATACGCAGTATTTT. As protein: CASNNRPGTDTQYF.

For this clonotype: Relative to the germline gene, one junction end is altered; a read error may explain this. The gene calls are TRBV20-1 and TRBJ2-3; 9 bases match TRBD1. This CDR3 is built from 14 residues. CDR1 and CDR2 (germline): DFQATT, SNEGSKA (reference sequence). As DNA, the CDR3 is TGCGGTGCAGAAGGGGACAGGGCAACAGATACGCAGTATTTT. This translates into CGAEGDRATDTQYF.

This clonotype was counted only a few times. This chain uses TRBV27 with TRBJ2-5; no clear D gene. With 7 bases removed from V and 7 bases from J, the gap between germline ends came to 19 bases. The CDR3 is made up of 14 amino acids. Germline assignment: CDR1 MNHEY and CDR2 SMNVEV (reference sequence). CDR3 sequence reads: CASTFSLLSGTQYF. The CDR3 DNA is TGTGCCAGCACCTTCAGTTTGTTATCCGGGACCCAGTACTTC.

In its sample, this clonotype was seen a few times. The chain links TRBV6-4 to TRBJ2-3; 8 nucleotides line up with TRBD2. The CDR3 covers 13 residues. V lost 3 bases, J lost 5 bases, and 1 base stayed unmatched. Per germline, CDR1 MRHNA and CDR2 SNTAGT. This CDR3 is CASSDRGGDTQYF. CDR3 nucleotides: TGTGCCAGCAGTGATCGGGGGGGAGATACGCAGTATTTT.

Only a few counts were recorded for this clonotype. The rearrangement links TRBV28 to TRBJ2-7; 15 positions agree with TRBD2. J lost 4 bases, V lost 6 bases, and 4 bases had no gene match. CDR3 length: 15 residues. Germline V gene lookup returns CDR1 MDHEN and CDR2 SYDVKM. The CDR3 loop is CASSDGLAGGYEQYF. CDR3 sequence (DNA): TGTGCCAGCAGCGATGGACTAGCGGGGGGGTACGAGCAGTACTTC.

In its sample, this clonotype was seen a few times. The J gene is TRBJ2-1, the V gene TRBV7-8; 10 bases are a match to TRBD1. The CDR3 is 16 amino acids. Trimming cost V 5 bases and J 6 bases; bases outside gene matches: 10. CDR1 is SGHVS, CDR2 FQNEAQ, per germline. CDR3 in amino acids: CASSPPSGTGVNEQFF. The CDR3 coding sequence is TGTGCCAGCAGCCCCCCTTCTGGGACAGGGGTCAATGAGCAGTTCTTC.

This clonotype was counted a few times. An end of the junction differs from the germline gene, which may be a read error. This chain joins TRBV25-1 and TRBJ2-3; weak D call: TRBD2 (5 bases). This CDR3 has 17 amino acids. Germline V gives CDR1 MGHDK, CDR2 SYGVNS. CDR3 nucleotide sequence: TGTGCCAGCAGTCCCCTGGTTGCTGGCTCTAGCACGGATACGCAGTATTTT. This codes for CASSPLVAGSSTDTQYF.

The rearrangement uses TRBV6-6 and TRBJ2-5; D remains unclear. Per the germline V gene, CDR1 is MNHNY and CDR2 is SVGAGI (reference sequence). V was pared by 0 bases and J by 0 bases, with 11 bases between. The CDR3 sequence is 16 residues long. CDR3 sequence: CASSYSAIPDQETQYF. CDR3 DNA sequence: TGTGCCAGCAGTTACTCTGCTATCCCTGACCAAGAGACCCAGTACTTC.

The rearrangement uses TRBV20-1 and TRBJ2-5, with D perhaps being TRBD1 or TRBD2 (7 bases each). The germline V gene encodes CDR1 DFQATT and CDR2 SNEGSKA (reference sequence). This CDR3 is built from 13 residues. CDR3 DNA: TGCGGACTAGACAGGGTGACAGGGCTAGAGCAGTACTTC. It translates to CGLDRVTGLEQYF.

The sample holds a few counts of this clonotype. V usage is TRBV9 and J usage is TRBJ1-1; a weak D match, TRBD1 (6 bases). The V and J ends lost 0 bases and 8 bases respectively, with 11 bases between them. CDR1 is SGDLS, CDR2 YYNGEE, per germline. The CDR3 is 13 residues long. The DNA of the CDR3 is TGTGCCAGCAGCGTAGTTTGGGGGGCGGAAGCTTTCTTT. This translates into CASSVVWGAEAFF.

CDR3 nucleotides: TGTGCCAGCGGCGACAGGGCCCTTTCCGATGAGCAGTTCTTC. It codes for CASGDRALSDEQFF. The chain joins TRBV7-8 to TRBJ2-1; 7 bases match TRBD1. This CDR3 is built from 14 residues. Trimming removed 8 bases from V and 8 bases from J; junction bases left unmatched: 12. CDR1 and CDR2 from the germline V gene are SGHVS and FQNEAQ.

The chain carries TRBV3-1 and TRBJ2-1, with no clear D. V was shortened by 4 bases and J by 0 bases, with 10 bases between the two germline ends. This CDR3 region has 15 residues. In germline, CDR1 is LGHDT, CDR2 YNNKEL (reference sequence). The CDR3 spells CASSPPASSYNEQFF. The DNA of the CDR3 is TGTGCCAGCAGCCCCCCGGCGAGCTCCTACAATGAGCAGTTCTTC.

The chain combines TRBV12-3 or TRBV12-4 with TRBJ2-1; TRBD1 matches at 10 bases. The CDR3 is 15 amino acids. The V gene end was trimmed by 6 bases and the J gene end by 8 bases; junction bases not matched to a gene: 10. DNA of the CDR3: TGTGCCAGCAGCCTCCGGGACAGGGGATTCCATGAGCAGTTCTTC. It yields the protein CASSLRDRGFHEQFF.

The rearrangement links TRBV14 to TRBJ2-6; D assignment may be TRBD1 or TRBD2 (6 bases each). The V gene's germline CDR1 is SGHDN and CDR2 FVKESK. V shed 2 bases and J shed 0 bases, with 14 bases lying between them. This CDR3 is built from 18 residues. The CDR3 sequence is CASSQNEGGTSGANVLTF. CDR3 nucleotide sequence: TGTGCCAGCAGCCAAAATGAGGGGGGAACCTCTGGGGCCAACGTCCTGACTTTC.

This clonotype was detected many times. The chain combines TRBV9 with TRBJ2-7; TRBD1 matches 7 bases. Germline CDR1 SGDLS, CDR2 YYNGEE. The CDR3 covers 13 residues. The ends lost 5 bases at V and 1 base at J; junction bases unmatched: 3. In nucleotides, the CDR3 is TGTGCCAGCAGTGGGGGACAGTCCTACGAGCAGTACTTC. As protein: CASSGGQSYEQYF.

V usage is TRBV5-1 and J usage is TRBJ2-7; D call uncertain. With the DNA end fitting TRBJ2-5 better, the J assignment may be wrong. The CDR3 covers 14 residues. Germline lookup yields CDR1 SGHRS and CDR2 YFSETQ. The CDR3 region has the DNA TGCGCCAGCAGCTCAACCCACCCCGAGGAGACCCAGTACTTC. This codes for CASSSTHPEETQYF.

The chain carries TRBV7-6 and TRBJ2-3; unclear D gene. The V gene's germline CDR1 is SGHVS and CDR2 FNYEAQ. There are 16 residues in the CDR3. V was cut by 1 base and J by 1 base, with 12 bases left in between. This CDR3 is CASSLEWVAGTDTQYF. In DNA form, the CDR3 reads TGTGCCAGCAGCTTAGAGTGGGTGGCAGGCACAGATACGCAGTATTTT.

This clonotype was detected only a few times. The V call is TRBV15, the J call TRBJ2-3; D is perhaps TRBD1 (5 bases). The CDR3 extends over 13 amino acids. Germline CDR1 reads LNHNV; CDR2 reads YYDKDF (reference sequence). V lost 3 bases and J lost 5, with 9 bases in between. The CDR3 bases are TGTGCCACCAGCAGGGATCAGGGAGATACGCAGTATTTT. Amino acids: CATSRDQGDTQYF.

The gene calls are TRBV2 and TRBJ2-7; 9 bases align to TRBD1. This CDR3 is built from 14 residues. After removal of 7 bases from V and 3 bases from J, the junction contained 7 bases not matched to a gene. Looked up from germline, CDR1 is SNHLY and CDR2 is FYNNEI. The CDR3 nucleotides are TGTGCCAGCACATTGGGACAGGGCCTCTACGAGCAGTACTTC. This encodes CASTLGQGLYEQYF.

The rearrangement uses TRBV28 and TRBJ2-5; 9 bases map to TRBD2. The V and J ends lost 5 bases and 5 bases, in that order; junction bases with no gene match: 9. The CDR3 is made up of 15 amino acids. Germline V gives CDR1 MDHEN, CDR2 SYDVKM. The CDR3 nucleotides read TGTGCCAGCAGTGACCCGGGACTAGCAGTGGAGACCCAGTACTTC. It specifies CASSDPGLAVETQYF. The whole variable domain, remainder taken from reference TRBV28 and TRBJ2-5, is DVKVTQSSRYLVKRTGEKVFLECVQDMDHENMFWYRQDPGLGLRLIYFSYDVKMKEKGDIPEGYSVSREKKERFSLILESASTNQTSMYLCASSDPGLAVETQYFGPGTRLLVL.

The V gene is TRBV19, the J gene TRBJ1-5, with D hard to call. The CDR3 has 16 residues. Germline CDR1 reads LNHDA; CDR2 reads SQIVND (reference sequence). V was trimmed by 4 bases and J by 0 bases, leaving 13 bases between them. DNA for the CDR3: TGTGCCAGTAGTACCAAAGGCAGAAATAGCAATCAGCCCCAGCATTTT. Amino acid sequence: CASSTKGRNSNQPQHF.

The genes are TRBV6-2 or TRBV6-3 and TRBJ1-6; no firm D call. Looked up from germline, CDR1 is MNHEY and CDR2 is SVGEGT. The CDR3 contains 14 residues. Trimming shortened V by 4 bases and J by 9 bases, and 13 bases separated the two germline ends. CDR3 region: CASSSFPEPSPLHF. The CDR3 nucleotides are TGTGCCAGCAGTTCCTTTCCGGAGCCTTCACCCCTCCACTTT.

The rearrangement joins TRBV10-3 to TRBJ2-1; 8 bases align to TRBD1. The CDR3 loop spans 18 amino acids. Germline values: CDR1 ENHRY, CDR2 SYGVKD. V lost 2 bases, J lost 1 base, and 10 bases stayed unmatched. The CDR3 bases are TGTGCCATCAGTGAGCGCTCAGGGGGCGAAGGGTCCTACAATGAGCAGTTCTTC. Protein: CAISERSGGEGSYNEQFF.

This chain uses TRBV7-9 with TRBJ1-1; 7 nucleotides line up with TRBD1. Germline V gives CDR1 SEHNR, CDR2 FQNEAQ (reference sequence). The CDR3 contains 12 residues. The V and J ends lost 8 bases and 4 bases, in that order; junction bases with no gene match: 4. CDR3 in amino acids: CASGTVGTEAFF. DNA of the CDR3: TGTGCCAGCGGGACAGTTGGCACTGAAGCTTTCTTT.

The chain has TRBV6-1 and TRBJ2-1; 13 nucleotides line up with TRBD2. Germline loops: CDR1 MNHNS, CDR2 SASEGT. V was pared by 6 bases and J by 8 bases, with 7 bases of the junction left unmatched. The CDR3 runs 15 residues. The CDR3 bases are TGTGCCAGCAGGAGGGGGACTAGCGGGGCCGATGAGCAGTTCTTC. Translating gives CASRRGTSGADEQFF.

V usage is TRBV21-1 and J usage is TRBJ2-3; TRBD1, as called in the table, went unchecked against the DNA. TRBV21-1 is a known pseudogene. There are 14 residues in the CDR3. The DNA of the CDR3 is TGTGCCAGCAGCAAAGACAGGGCAGCAGATACGCAGTATTTT. Translation gives CASSKDRAADTQYF.

V is TRBV4-3 and J is TRBJ2-1; 9 bases agree with TRBD2. This CDR3 region has 17 residues. Trimming took 0 bases from V and 3 from J; bases not matched to a gene: 6. Germline V gives CDR1 LGHNA, CDR2 YSLEER. The CDR3, as DNA: TGCGCCAGCAGCCAAGATTCGGCGGGGGGGCACTACAATGAGCAGTTCTTC. Residues: CASSQDSAGGHYNEQFF.

V gene TRBV28 combines with J gene TRBJ2-1, with 9 bases that match TRBD1. The CDR3 totals 14 residues. CDR1 and CDR2 (germline): MDHEN, SYDVKM. V shed 6 bases and J 7 bases; nucleotides not matched to a gene: 7. CDR3 in amino acids: CASRTGGEENEQFF. The DNA for the CDR3 is TGTGCCAGCAGGACAGGGGGAGAAGAAAATGAGCAGTTCTTC.

There are a few counts of this clonotype. The rearrangement uses TRBV20-1 and TRBJ2-1; TRBD2 agrees at 9 bases. This CDR3 spans 16 amino acids. J lost 4 bases, V lost 4 bases, and 11 bases had no gene match. CDR1 is DFQATT and CDR2 is SNEGSKA in the germline V gene (reference sequence). This CDR3 reads CSATHPSAGGYNEQFF. CDR3 DNA: TGCAGTGCTACCCACCCTTCCGCGGGGGGGTACAATGAGCAGTTCTTC.

This clonotype was counted between two and nine times. The chain has TRBV29-1 and TRBJ2-5, with no clear D. The J call may be in error: the DNA end matches TRBJ2-7 better. This CDR3 is built from 13 residues. The germline gives CDR1 SQVTM, CDR2 ANQGSEA. The CDR3 bases are TGCAGCGCTGGGAAGGGCAGAACCTACGAGCAGTACTTC. As protein: CSAGKGRTYEQYF.